A single sample is the source of the 8 T cell receptor beta chains below, sequenced in a study of CXCR3-negative and CXCR3-positive naive CD8 T cells. The method, 5' RACE with UMI labels, was used to prepare the TRB cDNA libraries. Reprocessing the 5' RACE reads, TCRdb reports a single entry for every CDR3 protein and omits DNA. The listing contains about 23,000 distinct CDR3 sequences. Sequencing input: memory CD8+ T cells from blood. Receptors were obtained from a human donor in good health. Some clones in this sample may be carry-over from other donors' samples.

This clonotype is labeled medium-sized (0.01 to 0.1%) based on frequency. The chain employs TRBV20-1 and TRBJ2-7; the TCRdb D gene call, TRBD1, has no DNA to confirm it. The CDR3 totals 15 residues. Germline CDR1 reads DFQATT; CDR2 reads SNEGSKA (reference sequence). The CDR3: CSASPGTGDSYEQYF.

V and J are TRBV21-1 and TRBJ2-7; absent DNA, TCRdb's TRBD2 call cannot be checked. TRBV21-1 is marked as a pseudogene. This CDR3 contains 18 residues. CDR3 loop: CASSKAAEKGPTIYEQYF.

The J gene is TRBJ1-2, the V gene TRBV4-3; as DNA is missing, the TRBD1 call by TCRdb cannot be tested. The V gene's germline CDR1 is LGHNA and CDR2 YSLEER. The CDR3 covers 16 residues. The CDR3 sequence: CASSQDPQAPLYGYTF.

The V call is TRBV5-1, the J call TRBJ2-2. Germline lookup yields CDR1 SGHRS and CDR2 YFSETQ. The CDR3 runs 12 residues. CDR3 sequence reads: CASSLTTGELFF.

The gene calls are TRBV7-2 and TRBJ1-1. The germline V gene has CDR1 SGHTA and CDR2 FQGNSA. This CDR3 has 13 amino acids. The CDR3: CASSLWANTEAFF. Looking up the rest from reference TRBV7-2 and TRBJ1-1 gives the full variable domain: GAGVSQSPSNKVTEKGKDVELRCDPISGHTALYWYRQSLGQGLEFLIYFQGNSAPDKSGLPSDRFSAERTGGSVSTLTIQRTQQEDSAVYLCASSLWANTEAFFGQGTRLTVV.

The chain employs TRBV10-2 and TRBJ2-2; TCRdb gives TRBD2 as the D gene, but with no DNA this cannot be confirmed. CDR3 length: 15 residues. Germline V gene lookup returns CDR1 WSHSY and CDR2 SAAADI. This CDR3 is CASSASGGNTGELFF.

This sequence joins TRBV29-1 and TRBJ2-5; TCRdb designates TRBD2, a call that cannot be tested without DNA. Per germline, CDR1 SQVTM and CDR2 ANQGSEA. This CDR3 has 14 residues. CDR3 in amino acids: CSVDKGTTQETQYF.

According to its frequency, this clonotype is large (0.1 to 1%). J is TRBJ2-7 and V is TRBV15; the D call from TCRdb, TRBD2, cannot be confirmed without DNA. Germline-derived CDR1 and CDR2 are LNHNV and YYDKDF (reference sequence). This CDR3 has 15 amino acids. CDR3 residues: CATSREGEGPYEQYF.